The rows below give T cell receptor beta chains drawn from one sample of a study of T cells after yellow fever vaccination. TCRdb itself ran the 5' RACE reads through MiXCR, one entry per CDR3 protein. The sample contains 120,000 or so distinct CDR3 sequences, around 7.2% of which appear only once. The input for sequencing was CD4+ T cells sorted from PBMCs, taken about 49 days after the first yellow fever vaccination. The receptors stem from a man younger than 30 who received the YFV17D yellow fever vaccine. The CDR3 runs from the conserved cysteine through the conserved F or W. Each record gives: D gene, V gene, clone size, J gene, CDR3 protein, CDR3 DNA. The D gene is left open where the match is weak. The listing skips clone size in some rows; elsewhere it reads once, few, many or a size class.

.	TRBV3-1	many	TRBJ2-3	CASSQRRGGTDTQYF	TGTGCCAGCAGCCAACGTCGCGGGGGCACAGATACGCAGTATTTT
TRBD1	TRBV9	many	TRBJ1-6	CASSVGTGPNSPLHF	TGTGCCAGCAGCGTAGGGACAGGGCCGAATTCACCCCTCCACTTT
.	TRBV7-9	many	TRBJ2-1	CASSLVGAKEQFF	TGTGCCAGCAGCTTAGTAGGGGCAAAGGAGCAGTTCTTC
.	TRBV18	many	TRBJ1-6	CASSLGVYNSPLHF	TGTGCCAGCTCATTGGGGGTCTATAATTCACCCCTCCACTTT
TRBD1	TRBV7-2	many	TRBJ2-1	CASSLGGRGQGEFF	TGTGCCAGCAGCTTGGGGGGGAGGGGACAGGGGGAGTTCTTC
.	TRBV4-2	.	TRBJ1-5	CASSQDGVGDQPQHF	TGTGCCAGCAGCCAAGACGGCGTAGGAGATCAGCCCCAGCATTTT
TRBD1	TRBV6-1	many	TRBJ2-7	CASSGTGVSYEQYF	TGTGCCAGCAGTGGGACAGGGGTCTCCTACGAGCAGTACTTC
.	TRBV6-5	many	TRBJ2-7	CASSYSPGPAEHYEQYF	TGTGCCAGCAGTTACTCCCCCGGACCGGCTGAACACTACGAGCAGTACTTC
.	TRBV7-2	many	TRBJ1-5	CASSLDSPNQPQHF	TGTGCCAGCAGCTTAGACAGCCCCAATCAGCCCCAGCATTTT
.	TRBV20-1	few	TRBJ1-6	CSASRTVSPLHF	TGCAGTGCGAGTCGGACAGTGTCACCCCTCCACTTT
.	TRBV6-5	many	TRBJ2-3	CASSYSSRRGYDTQYF	TGTGCCAGCAGTTACTCGAGTCGGAGGGGGTATGATACGCAGTATTTT
.	TRBV20-1	many	TRBJ2-2	CSASPEITGELFF	TGCAGTGCTAGTCCCGAAATCACCGGGGAGCTGTTTTTT
.	TRBV5-1	many	TRBJ1-3	CASSDQQGPNTIYF	TGCGCCAGCAGTGATCAACAGGGACCCAACACCATATATTTT
TRBD2	TRBV18	many	TRBJ2-1	CASSPPTGGPYNEQFF	TGTGCCAGCTCACCACCGACGGGGGGGCCCTACAATGAGCAGTTCTTC
TRBD1	TRBV5-1	many	TRBJ1-2	CASSLGGTGGESYTF	TGCGCCAGCAGCTTGGGGGGGACAGGGGGCGAAAGCTACACCTTC
.	TRBV6-5	.	TRBJ1-4	CASSSPGEGDGEKLFF	TGTGCCAGCAGTTCCCCTGGGGAAGGGGATGGCGAAAAACTGTTTTTT
TRBD1	TRBV12-3/TRBV12-4	many	TRBJ1-5	CASSSTGGYQPQHF	TGTGCCAGCAGCTCGACAGGGGGGTATCAGCCCCAGCATTTT
.	TRBV24-1	many	TRBJ1-5	CATSDLGTNAAQHF	TGTGCCACCAGTGACCTGGGGACTAACGCAGCCCAGCATTTT
.	TRBV5-8	many	TRBJ2-1	CASSRPGLLNEQFF	TGTGCCAGCAGCCGACCGGGACTCCTCAATGAGCAGTTCTTC
.	TRBV7-9	many	TRBJ1-2	CASSLGVQNYGYTF	TGTGCCAGCAGCTTGGGGGTACAGAACTATGGCTACACCTTC
.	TRBV7-2	many	TRBJ2-5	CASSQGRLYPQETQYF	TGTGCCAGCAGCCAGGGTCGTTTGTACCCCCAAGAGACCCAGTACTTC
.	TRBV5-5	many	TRBJ2-2	CASSRKRDTNTGELFF	TGTGCCAGCAGCCGCAAACGGGACACTAACACCGGGGAGCTGTTTTTT
TRBD2	TRBV3-1	many	TRBJ2-1	CASSQNGGASEQFF	TGTGCCAGCAGCCAAAACGGGGGGGCCAGTGAGCAGTTCTTC
.	TRBV14	many	TRBJ2-5	CASSQAGGQGTQYF	TGTGCCAGCAGCCAAGCCGGGGGTCAGGGGACCCAGTACTTC
.	TRBV20-1	many	TRBJ1-1	CSARVGWGTEAFF	TGCAGTGCTAGAGTCGGGTGGGGAACTGAAGCTTTCTTT
.	TRBV20-1	many	TRBJ1-1	CSARDRQGRGAFF	TGCAGTGCTAGAGATAGGCAGGGGCGGGGGGCTTTCTTT
TRBD2	TRBV5-1	few	TRBJ2-5	CASSFVGGGLQETQYF	TGCGCCAGCAGCTTTGTCGGCGGGGGGCTCCAAGAGACCCAGTACTTC
.	TRBV29-1	many	TRBJ2-5	CSVEMGSQETQYF	TGCAGCGTTGAGATGGGATCCCAAGAGACCCAGTACTTC
.	TRBV15	many	TRBJ1-6	CATSRDLNSPLHF	TGTGCCACCAGCAGAGATCTCAATTCACCCCTCCACTTT
.	TRBV5-1	many	TRBJ1-2	CASSALDSSYGYTF	TGCGCCAGCAGCGCCTTGGACAGCTCATATGGCTACACCTTC
.	TRBV2	many	TRBJ2-1	CASSELGPDNEQFF	TGTGCCAGCAGTGAACTCGGCCCAGACAATGAGCAGTTCTTC
.	TRBV7-2	many	TRBJ1-5	CASSSGHDNQPQHF	TGTGCCAGCAGCTCGGGACACGATAATCAGCCCCAGCATTTT
TRBD2	TRBV4-3	few	TRBJ2-1	CASSHRGGEQFF	TGCGCCAGCAGCCATCGGGGGGGCGAGCAGTTCTTC
.	TRBV7-2	many	TRBJ1-3	CASSFNSGNTIYF	TGTGCCAGCAGCTTTAATTCTGGAAACACCATATATTTT
.	TRBV6-1	few	TRBJ2-2	CASSPATRSTGELFF	TGTGCCAGCAGTCCTGCGACCCGGAGCACCGGGGAGCTGTTTTTT
TRBD1	TRBV12-3/TRBV12-4	many	TRBJ1-6	CASSRQGASPLHF	TGTGCCAGCAGCCGACAGGGAGCTTCACCCCTCCACTTT
TRBD2	TRBV20-1	few	TRBJ2-1	CSAKGSGSSYNEQFF	TGCAGTGCTAAGGGTAGCGGGAGCTCCTACAATGAGCAGTTCTTC
.	TRBV7-6	many	TRBJ2-2	CASSRGQSNTGELFF	TGTGCCAGCAGCCGTGGACAGAGTAACACCGGGGAGCTGTTTTTT
.	TRBV25-1	many	TRBJ1-1	CASSPGRDTEAFF	TGTGCCAGCAGTCCAGGACGGGACACTGAAGCTTTCTTT
.	TRBV25-1	many	TRBJ1-5	CASRRGAYSNQPQHF	TGTGCCAGCAGGCGAGGGGCCTATAGCAATCAGCCCCAGCATTTT
TRBD1	TRBV24-1	many	TRBJ2-2	CATSGLEQGAAGELFF	TGTGCCACCAGTGGCCTAGAACAGGGGGCGGCCGGGGAGCTGTTTTTT
.	TRBV20-1	many	TRBJ2-1	CSAGRDAGISEQFF	TGCAGTGCCGGCCGGGACGCTGGTATTAGTGAGCAGTTCTTC
.	TRBV6-1	many	TRBJ1-3	CATRQSREGNTIYF	TGTGCCACCCGACAGAGCCGGGAGGGAAACACCATATATTTT
.	TRBV2	many	TRBJ2-4	CASEGPSRAKNIQYF	TGTGCCAGCGAGGGGCCCTCACGAGCCAAAAACATTCAGTACTTC
.	TRBV12-3/TRBV12-4	.	TRBJ2-7	CASRKGPLWEQYF	TGTGCCAGCAGAAAGGGGCCTTTATGGGAGCAGTACTTC
.	TRBV5-1	.	TRBJ2-3	CASSQAQTADTQYF	TGCGCCAGCAGCCAGGCACAGACAGCAGATACGCAGTATTTT
TRBD2	TRBV5-1	few	TRBJ2-5	CASSLAPRGDQETQYF	TGCGCCAGCAGCTTGGCCCCGCGGGGGGACCAAGAGACCCAGTACTTC
.	TRBV6-5	many	TRBJ1-5	CASRQKVGNQPQHF	TGTGCCAGCAGACAAAAGGTGGGCAATCAGCCCCAGCATTTT
.	TRBV4-3	many	TRBJ1-6	CASSQDPGNNSPLHF	TGCGCCAGCAGCCAAGACCCAGGAAATAATTCACCCCTCCACTTT
.	TRBV7-3	many	TRBJ1-6	CASSASGLGSPLHF	TGTGCCAGCAGCGCATCAGGATTAGGATCACCCCTCCACTTT
.	TRBV6-6	many	TRBJ1-1	CASGKLNTEAFF	TGTGCCAGCGGTAAACTGAACACTGAAGCTTTCTTT
.	TRBV7-6	.	TRBJ1-1	CASSPWTVRTEAFF	TGTGCCAGCAGCCCATGGACAGTACGGACTGAAGCTTTCTTT
.	TRBV6-2/TRBV6-3	many	TRBJ1-5	CASSYGSWGARSNQPQHF	TGTGCCAGCAGTTACGGGTCCTGGGGCGCCAGGAGCAATCAGCCCCAGCATTTT
.	TRBV5-4	many	TRBJ2-7	CASSLMRSRDEQYF	TGTGCCAGCAGCTTGATGCGGTCCCGCGACGAGCAGTACTTC
TRBD2	TRBV5-1	many	TRBJ2-1	CASSSRVGGGGGNEQFF	TGCGCCAGCAGCTCGCGCGTAGGTGGCGGGGGTGGCAATGAGCAGTTCTTC